These T cell receptor beta chains were read from a single sample in a study of blood T cell repertoires in COVID-19. Sequencing used immunoSEQ multiplex PCR; TCRdb keeps in-frame clones, though not all of them. This sample has about 180,000 clones, with 84% found just once. Material for sequencing was PBMCs or T cells enriched from blood (not recorded which). The receptors shown here come from a middle-aged man who had recovered from COVID-19. The CDR3 runs from the conserved cysteine through the conserved F or W. The D gene is left open where the match is weak. Not all rows give a size; the values are once, few, many and, for expanded clones, a class.

v_gene	abundance	j_gene	d_gene	CDR3nt	CDR3aa
TRBV18	few	TRBJ1-2	NA	TGTGCCAGCTCACGCCGGAGAGACCTCTATGGCTACACCTTC	CASSRRRDLYGYTF
TRBV6-1	few	TRBJ1-2	NA	TGTGCCAGCAGTGAGAGGACAGCGAGCGATGGCTACACCTTC	CASSERTASDGYTF
TRBV21-1	NA	TRBJ2-2	NA	TGTGCCAGCAGCAGGAGCATATCCGGGGAGCTGTTTTTT	CASSRSISGELFF
TRBV20-1	NA	TRBJ1-1	NA	TGCAGTGCTAGCTCGAACAGGGAAGCTTTCTTT	CSASSNREAFF
TRBV4-2	NA	TRBJ1-2	TRBD1	TGTGCCAGCAGCGGACGGACAGGCAGTAACTATGGCTACACCTTC	CASSGRTGSNYGYTF
TRBV27	NA	TRBJ1-5	NA	TGTGCCAGCAGTTCCGGCATCATGTTCGGGATGGAGCGCAATCAGCCCCAGCATTTT	CASSSGIMFGMERNQPQHF
TRBV20-1	NA	TRBJ2-2	TRBD1	TGCAGTGCCAGTAACAGGGGGCGCGGCACCGGGGAGCTGTTTTTT	CSASNRGRGTGELFF
TRBV7-2	NA	TRBJ2-5	TRBD2	TGTGCCAGCAGTTCTGCGGGACTAGCGGGGGGGCTGAAGACCCAGTACTTC	CASSSAGLAGGLKTQYF
TRBV15	few	TRBJ1-5	NA	TGTGCCACCAGCAGACAGGGGAGTCAGCCCCAGCATTTT	CATSRQGSQPQHF
TRBV7-2	NA	TRBJ2-5	TRBD1	TGTGCCAGCAGCCCGGACAGGGCTGGAGAGACCCAGTACTTC	CASSPDRAGETQYF
TRBV7-2	NA	TRBJ2-5	NA	TGTGCCAGCAGCTTACTTGCGGGACCCCAAGAGACCCAGTACTTC	CASSLLAGPQETQYF
TRBV5-1	NA	TRBJ1-6	TRBD1	TGCGCCAGCAGCACGACAGGGTATGTGGATAATTCACCCCTCCACTTT	CASSTTGYVDNSPLHF
TRBV6-5	NA	TRBJ1-2	NA	TGTGCCAGCAGTTATAGTAGAAAGAACTATGGCTACACCTTC	CASSYSRKNYGYTF
TRBV6-5	few	TRBJ1-5	NA	TGTGCCAGCAGTCAGGGGACCAGCAATCAGCCCCAGCATTTT	CASSQGTSNQPQHF
TRBV14	NA	TRBJ1-2	NA	TGTGCCAGCAGCCAGGGCAGGAACTATGGCTACACCTTC	CASSQGRNYGYTF
TRBV5-1	NA	TRBJ1-2	NA	TGCGCCAGCAGCCTAGGACAGTCGCAGGATGGCTACACCTTC	CASSLGQSQDGYTF
TRBV30	NA	TRBJ1-2	NA	TGTGCCCGCAGGGAGGGGTTCAACTATGGCTACACCTTC	CARREGFNYGYTF
TRBV19	NA	TRBJ1-4	NA	TGTGCCAGTAGTTCCGGCCGGGGGTCGACTAATGAAAAACTGTTTTTT	CASSSGRGSTNEKLFF
TRBV5-1	NA	TRBJ2-3	NA	TGCGCCAGCAATAAGGCCGGACACAACACAGATACGCAGTATTTT	CASNKAGHNTDTQYF
TRBV7-9	NA	TRBJ2-7	TRBD2	TGTGCCAGCAGCTTTGGGACTAGTAATGGCTACGAGCAGTACTTC	CASSFGTSNGYEQYF
TRBV3-1/TRBV3-2	NA	TRBJ1-4	TRBD1	TGTGCCAGCAGCCGAAGGACAGGGGCTAATGAAAAACTGTTTTTT	CASSRRTGANEKLFF
TRBV9	NA	TRBJ1-1	NA	TGTGCCAGCAGTAATATTCCCTTCGATAGCACTGAAGCTTTCTTT	CASSNIPFDSTEAFF
TRBV5-5	NA	TRBJ1-2	TRBD1	TGTGCCAGCATTGACAGGGTTGGAAACTATGGCTACACCTTC	CASIDRVGNYGYTF
TRBV28	NA	TRBJ2-2	NA	TGTGCCAGCAGTTTATTTAGAAGCACCGGGGAGCTGTTTTTT	CASSLFRSTGELFF
TRBV7-2	NA	TRBJ2-4	TRBD2	TGTGCCAGCAGCTTACTCGCGGGGGGAGCAAAGGCCAAAAACATTCAGTACTTC	CASSLLAGGAKAKNIQYF
TRBV3-1/TRBV3-2	NA	TRBJ2-7	TRBD1	TGTGCCAGCAGCCAAGACAGGGGGATGGGCGAGCAGTACTTC	CASSQDRGMGEQYF
TRBV5-1	few	TRBJ1-4	TRBD1	TGCGCCAGCAGCTTGGGCGGACAGGGTGGTAATGAAAAACTGTTTTTT	CASSLGGQGGNEKLFF
TRBV10-3	NA	TRBJ2-7	TRBD2	TGTGCCATCAGTGGCCCCCCCGGGGGGGCCTCCTACGAGCAGTACTTC	CAISGPPGGASYEQYF
TRBV30	NA	TRBJ2-7	NA	TGTGCCTGGAGCCGGGACAACTCCTACGAGCAGTACTTC	CAWSRDNSYEQYF
TRBV5-1	NA	TRBJ1-2	NA	TGCGCCAGCAGCTTGGTAACACCTAACTATGGCTACACCTTC	CASSLVTPNYGYTF
TRBV27	NA	TRBJ1-2	NA	TGTGCCAGCAGTAGAGGAGGGGCGCAGAACTATGGCTACACCTTC	CASSRGGAQNYGYTF
TRBV6-1	few	TRBJ1-4	NA	TGTGCCAGCAGTGAAGCTCTAAGAGAAAAACTGTTTTTT	CASSEALREKLFF
TRBV7-3	NA	TRBJ1-2	NA	TGTGCCAGCAGCCCCGGCCAGGGGCAATATGGCTACACCTTC	CASSPGQGQYGYTF
TRBV9	NA	TRBJ2-1	NA	TGTGCCAGCAGCGTAGCAGGGCTTCAATACAATGAGCAGTTCTTC	CASSVAGLQYNEQFF
TRBV18	NA	TRBJ2-7	TRBD2	TGTGCCAGCTCACCAAAGGGAGGGAGCTACGAGCAGTACTTC	CASSPKGGSYEQYF
TRBV15	NA	TRBJ2-3	TRBD1	TGTGCCACCAGCCGGAGGACAGGGCGTGACACAGATACGCAGTATTTT	CATSRRTGRDTDTQYF
TRBV7-9	NA	TRBJ2-1	TRBD2	TGTGCCAGCAGCTTACTAGCGGGGGCCTACAATGAGCAGTTCTTC	CASSLLAGAYNEQFF